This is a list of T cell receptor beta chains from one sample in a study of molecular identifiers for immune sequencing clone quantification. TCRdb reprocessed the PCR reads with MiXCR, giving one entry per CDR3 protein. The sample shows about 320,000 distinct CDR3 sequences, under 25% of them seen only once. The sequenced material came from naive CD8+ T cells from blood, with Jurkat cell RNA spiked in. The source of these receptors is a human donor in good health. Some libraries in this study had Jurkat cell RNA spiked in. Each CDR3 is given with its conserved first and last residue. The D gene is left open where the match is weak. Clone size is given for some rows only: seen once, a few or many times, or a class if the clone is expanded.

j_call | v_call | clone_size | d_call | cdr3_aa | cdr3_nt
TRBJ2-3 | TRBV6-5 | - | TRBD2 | CASRPGLAGLDTQYF | TGTGCCAGCAGGCCGGGACTAGCGGGACTGGATACGCAGTATTTT
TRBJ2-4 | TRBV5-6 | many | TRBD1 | CASSFGQGSKNIQYF | TGTGCCAGCAGCTTTGGACAGGGGTCCAAAAACATTCAGTACTTC
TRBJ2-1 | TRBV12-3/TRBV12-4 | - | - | CASSLTTRGGEQFF | TGTGCCAGCAGCCTGACTACCCGGGGCGGTGAGCAGTTCTTC
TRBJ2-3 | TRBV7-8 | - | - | CASSFARDTQYF | TGTGCCAGCAGCTTTGCCAGGGATACGCAGTATTTT
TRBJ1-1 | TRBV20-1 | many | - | CSAPGNWGTEAFF | TGCAGTGCCCCCGGGAACTGGGGCACTGAAGCTTTCTTT
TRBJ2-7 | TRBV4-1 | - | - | CASSQPGQPLYEQYF | TGCGCCAGCAGCCAACCGGGACAACCACTCTACGAGCAGTACTTC
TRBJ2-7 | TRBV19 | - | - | CASSLGLGTSYEQYF | TGTGCCAGTAGTTTGGGCCTTGGCACGTCTTACGAGCAGTACTTC
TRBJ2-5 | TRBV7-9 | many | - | CASSLDVGAETQYF | TGTGCCAGCAGCTTAGATGTGGGAGCAGAGACCCAGTACTTC
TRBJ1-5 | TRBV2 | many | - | CASSDPTATREPQHF | TGTGCCAGCAGTGACCCGACAGCCACCAGAGAGCCCCAGCATTTT
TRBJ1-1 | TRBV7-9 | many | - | CASSPARGPVNTEAFF | TGTGCCAGCAGCCCAGCCAGGGGTCCGGTGAACACTGAAGCTTTCTTT
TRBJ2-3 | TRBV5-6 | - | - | CASSFGAGAGTDTQYF | TGTGCCAGCAGCTTTGGGGCGGGGGCGGGGACGGATACGCAGTATTTT
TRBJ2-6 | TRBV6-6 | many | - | CATFSGANVLTF | TGTGCCACCTTCTCTGGGGCCAACGTCCTGACTTTC
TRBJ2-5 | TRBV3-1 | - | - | CASSTILRETQYF | TGTGCCAGCAGCACGATCCTAAGGGAGACCCAGTACTTC
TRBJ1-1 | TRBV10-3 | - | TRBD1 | CAISENSPGGSDTEAFF | TGTGCCATCAGTGAAAATTCCCCAGGGGGCTCGGACACTGAAGCTTTCTTT
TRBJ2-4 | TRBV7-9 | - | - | CASSPKRGHIQYF | TGTGCCAGCAGCCCAAAAAGGGGTCACATTCAGTACTTC
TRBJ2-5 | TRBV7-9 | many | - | CASSLSNREVFQETQYF | TGTGCCAGCAGCTTATCGAACAGGGAGGTATTCCAAGAGACCCAGTACTTC
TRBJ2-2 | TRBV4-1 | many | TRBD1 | CASSQGQGATTGELFF | TGCGCCAGCAGCCAAGGGCAGGGGGCGACCACCGGGGAGCTGTTTTTT
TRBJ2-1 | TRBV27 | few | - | CASSLWSGNNEQFF | TGTGCCAGCAGTTTATGGTCCGGAAACAATGAGCAGTTCTTC
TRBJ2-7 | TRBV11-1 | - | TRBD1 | CASSHRGTVHEQYF | TGTGCCAGCAGCCACAGAGGGACAGTCCACGAGCAGTACTTC
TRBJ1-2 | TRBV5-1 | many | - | CASSPTPGHPYGYTF | TGCGCCAGCAGCCCAACACCGGGACACCCCTATGGCTACACCTTC
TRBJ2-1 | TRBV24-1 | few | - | CATSLGRVEQFF | TGTGCCACCAGCCTAGGCAGGGTAGAGCAGTTCTTC
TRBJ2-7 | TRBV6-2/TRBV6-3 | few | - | CASGWGEAYEQYF | TGTGCCAGCGGGTGGGGCGAGGCCTACGAGCAGTACTTC
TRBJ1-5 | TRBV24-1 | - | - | CATSESGPIRQPQHF | TGTGCCACCAGTGAATCGGGCCCGATCAGGCAGCCCCAGCATTTT
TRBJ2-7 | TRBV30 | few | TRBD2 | CAWSAGTSGRWYEQYF | TGTGCCTGGAGTGCCGGGACTAGCGGTCGTTGGTACGAGCAGTACTTC
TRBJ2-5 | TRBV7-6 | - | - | CASSLAGWAQETQYF | TGTGCCAGCAGCTTGGCGGGCTGGGCACAAGAGACCCAGTACTTC
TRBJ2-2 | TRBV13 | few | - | CASTKRAVGTGELFF | TGTGCCAGCACCAAAAGAGCGGTGGGGACCGGGGAGCTGTTTTTT